These T cell receptor beta chains were read from a single sample in a study of patients and donors after allogeneic stem cell transplantation. In TCRdb, the RT-PCR reads were re-called with MiXCR into one record per CDR3 protein. The repertoire has 98,000 or so distinct CDR3 sequences, approximately 40% of them found once; the top ten carry roughly 27%. The sample taken for sequencing was blood, either unsorted or a sorted T cell fraction (not recorded which). The origin of the receptors is a human donor who was either an allogeneic HSCT recipient or a stem cell or donor lymphocyte infusion donor (not recorded which). It is not recorded whose cells these are; they may come from a transplant donor. Both conserved end residues are part of each CDR3. D genes are given only for firm matches. The listing skips clone size in some rows; elsewhere it reads once, few, many or a size class.

>TRBD1|TRBJ1-2|few|TRBV6-5
CASSYLTGVDGYTF
TGTGCCAGCAGTTACTTGACAGGGGTGGATGGCTACACCTTC
>TRBD2|TRBJ2-7|few|TRBV4-3
CASSHEAGANEQYF
TGCGCCAGCAGCCATGAGGCGGGAGCCAACGAGCAGTACTTC
>-|TRBJ2-1|-|TRBV6-2/TRBV6-3
CASRPTLYNEQFF
TGTGCCAGCAGACCCACACTCTACAATGAGCAGTTCTTC
>-|TRBJ2-7|-|TRBV3-1
CASSLRGGAYEQYF
TGTGCCAGCAGCCTAAGAGGGGGAGCCTACGAGCAGTACTTC
>TRBD2|TRBJ2-3|-|TRBV12-3/TRBV12-4
CASSLSRLAGIPDTQYF
TGTGCCAGCAGTTTGTCCAGACTAGCGGGAATCCCAGATACGCAGTATTTT
>TRBD1|TRBJ1-4|few|TRBV20-1
CSAHNPGQLIGKLFF
TGCAGTGCTCATAATCCGGGACAGTTAATCGGAAAACTGTTTTTT
>-|TRBJ1-1|few|TRBV7-9
CASSLRGGDTEAFF
TGTGCCAGCAGCTTACGTGGAGGCGACACTGAAGCTTTCTTT
>TRBD2|TRBJ2-1|few|TRBV18
CASSARLPGLRYNEQFF
TGTGCCAGCTCAGCGAGACTCCCGGGACTACGATACAATGAGCAGTTCTTC
>-|TRBJ1-4|-|TRBV6-5
CASSFTGKKLFF
TGTGCCAGCAGTTTTACGGGGAAAAAACTGTTTTTT
>TRBD1|TRBJ1-1|few|TRBV7-3
CASSPTGGIPEAFF
TGTGCCAGCAGCCCTACAGGGGGTATACCTGAAGCTTTCTTT
>-|TRBJ1-2|-|TRBV11-2
CASSLPTRGGYGYTF
TGTGCCAGCAGCTTACCGACAAGAGGGGGTTATGGCTACACCTTC
>-|TRBJ2-7|few|TRBV5-1
CASSLQDEQYF
TGCGCCAGCAGCTTGCAGGACGAGCAGTACTTC
>-|TRBJ2-3|-|TRBV29-1
CSVEGGEQGPTDTQYF
TGCAGCGTTGAGGGAGGAGAGCAGGGACCCACAGATACGCAGTATTTT
>-|TRBJ1-1|few|TRBV24-1
CATNLSMNTEAFF
TGTGCCACCAACCTATCCATGAACACTGAAGCTTTCTTT
>TRBD1|TRBJ1-4|few|TRBV12-3/TRBV12-4
CASSTGQGNNEKLFF
TGTGCCAGCAGCACGGGACAGGGGAACAATGAAAAACTGTTTTTT
>-|TRBJ2-6|-|TRBV20-1
CSARNPRVSRAGANVLTF
TGCAGTGCTAGAAACCCCCGTGTGAGTCGGGCTGGGGCCAACGTCCTGACTTTC
>-|TRBJ1-2|-|TRBV5-5
CASSLGAECGYTF
TGTGCCAGCAGCTTGGGGGCAGAGTGTGGCTACACCTTC
>-|TRBJ1-1|few|TRBV18
CASSPLNSKNTEAFF
TGTGCCAGCTCACCACTTAATAGTAAGAACACTGAAGCTTTCTTT
>TRBD1|TRBJ1-1|few|TRBV30
CAWSRQGWTEAFF
TGTGCCTGGAGTAGACAGGGATGGACTGAAGCTTTCTTT
>-|TRBJ1-2|-|TRBV7-3
CASSDGQGYTF
TGTGCCAGCAGCGACGGACAAGGCTACACCTTC
>-|TRBJ2-7|few|TRBV3-1
CASSQVGSYEQYF
TGTGCCAGCAGCCAAGTGGGTTCCTACGAGCAGTACTTC
>-|TRBJ1-1|-|TRBV5-1
CASTNSTRNTEAFF
TGCGCCAGCACCAACAGCACCCGGAACACTGAAGCTTTCTTT
>TRBD1|TRBJ2-3|-|TRBV15
CATSPRPRDRATDTQYF
TGTGCCACCAGCCCCCGACCCCGGGACAGGGCAACAGATACGCAGTATTTT
>-|TRBJ1-1|-|TRBV28
CASSLHTEAFF
TGTGCCAGCAGTCTCCACACTGAAGCTTTCTTT
>-|TRBJ2-3|-|TRBV6-5
CASSEGSLGAVRQYF
TGTGCCAGCAGTGAGGGAAGCCTTGGGGCGGTGAGGCAGTATTTT
>-|TRBJ1-2|few|TRBV20-1
CSASPTANYGYTF
TGCAGTGCTAGCCCAACAGCCAACTATGGCTACACCTTC
>TRBD1|TRBJ1-1|-|TRBV20-1
CSATRDRDQVF
TGCAGTGCCACCCGGGACAGGGACCAGGTCTTT
>TRBD2|TRBJ2-3|-|TRBV20-1
CSASRREGGTDTQYF
TGCAGTGCTAGTAGGCGGGAGGGTGGCACAGATACGCAGTATTTT
>TRBD1|TRBJ2-7|-|TRBV28
CASSKVDRDADEQYF
TGTGCCAGCAGTAAAGTGGACAGGGATGCCGACGAGCAGTACTTC
>-|TRBJ2-3|-|TRBV7-9
CASSSGDPRPTDTQYF
TGTGCCAGCAGCTCAGGGGACCCTAGGCCCACAGATACGCAGTATTTT
>TRBD2|TRBJ2-5|-|TRBV5-1
CASSLGEIAGKETQYF
TGCGCCAGCAGCTTGGGGGAAATAGCGGGCAAAGAGACCCAGTACTTC
>TRBD1|TRBJ1-5|few|TRBV20-1
CSALSGTGSNQPQHF
TGCAGTGCCTTATCCGGGACAGGGTCCAATCAGCCCCAGCATTTT
>TRBD2|TRBJ2-7|-|TRBV20-1
CSATLAGVTEQYF
TGCAGTGCTACACTAGCGGGAGTTACCGAGCAGTACTTC
>TRBD1|TRBJ2-4|few|TRBV20-1
CSARPNRGRAAQNIQYF
TGCAGTGCTAGACCCAACAGGGGGCGCGCAGCCCAAAACATTCAGTACTTC
>TRBD2|TRBJ2-2|few|TRBV12-3/TRBV12-4
CASRASGRFTGELFF
TGTGCCAGCAGGGCTAGCGGGAGATTCACCGGGGAGCTGTTTTTT
>-|TRBJ1-1|-|TRBV7-8
CASSPSRMNTEAFF
TGTGCCAGCAGCCCCAGCCGGATGAACACTGAAGCTTTCTTT
>-|TRBJ2-7|-|TRBV24-1
CATRDIHYEQYF
TGTGCCACCCGGGACATCCACTACGAGCAGTACTTC
>-|TRBJ1-1|many|TRBV5-1
CASSRRQRLNTEAFF
TGCGCCAGCAGCAGGAGACAGAGATTGAACACTGAAGCTTTCTTT
>-|TRBJ1-2|-|TRBV20-1
CSAPRVGGYTF
TGCAGTGCTCCCCGGGTGGGTGGCTACACCTTC
>-|TRBJ1-5|-|TRBV5-1
CASSPEGNQPQHF
TGCGCCAGCAGCCCCGAAGGCAATCAGCCCCAGCATTTT
>-|TRBJ1-1|-|TRBV5-1
CASSTWDSRDEAFF
TGCGCCAGCAGCACCTGGGACTCGAGAGATGAAGCTTTCTTT